These 20 T cell receptor beta chains came from one sample sequenced in a study of T cell responses to AZD1222 COVID-19 vaccine. This table comes from immunoSEQ multiplex PCR, and its TCRdb copy is limited to in-frame clones, with some not included. Of 110,000 to 150,000 clones in the sample, around 91% were seen once. This specimen consisted of peripheral blood, obtained on day 0 of AZD1222 vaccination. The receptors were sampled from an adult in good health.

This clone came up once. The chain uses TRBV27 and TRBJ1-2; 7 nucleotides align to TRBD1. CDR1 and CDR2 from the germline V gene are MNHEY and SMNVEV (reference sequence). Trimming removed 5 bases from V and 2 bases from J; junction bases left unmatched: 14. The CDR3 covers 17 residues. The CDR3 DNA reads as TGTGCCAGCAGTCAACGACCGGATAGGGGGCTGAACTATGGCTACACCTTC. This encodes CASSQRPDRGLNYGYTF.

This chain joins TRBV19 and TRBJ1-2; D gene ambiguous. The CDR3 is 14 residues long. Per germline, CDR1 LNHDA and CDR2 SQIVND (reference sequence). Trimming shortened V by 3 bases and J by 8 bases, and 16 bases separated the two germline ends. The CDR3 region has the DNA TGTGCCAGTAGTATCCCCGGCCAGGCGGGCGGCTACACCTTC. Amino acids: CASSIPGQAGGYTF.

The chain couples TRBV9 to TRBJ1-1; D remains ambiguous. V gave up 4 bases and J gave up 0 bases, with 7 bases separating them. CDR3 length: 13 residues. The germline V gene has CDR1 SGDLS and CDR2 YYNGEE. The CDR3 loop reads CASSPTLNTEAFF. CDR3 DNA sequence: TGTGCCAGCAGCCCAACATTGAACACTGAAGCTTTCTTT.

The J gene is TRBJ1-1, the V gene TRBV3-1 (or the pseudogene TRBV3-2), with a possible D match to TRBD1 (5 bases). Deletions cut 4 bases from V and 5 bases from J, with 14 bases between. There are 14 residues in the CDR3. Germline V gene sequence: CDR1 LGHDT, CDR2 YNNKEL (reference sequence). CDR3 loop: CASSLDGEGTEAFF. Here the CDR3 DNA reads TGTGCCAGCAGCCTGGACGGGGAGGGGACTGAAGCTTTCTTT.

A note on this clone: Mismatch with germline at one junction end may stem from a read error. The chain uses TRBV7-9 and TRBJ2-2, with 8 positions matching TRBD2. The CDR3 is 15 amino acids. Germline-derived CDR1 and CDR2 are SEHNR and FQNEAQ (reference sequence). In nucleotides, the CDR3 is TGTGCCAGCAGCCTAGCGGGTATAGTCGCCGGGGAGCTGTTTTTT. Its translation: CASSLAGIVAGELFF. Based on the CDR3 plus reference TRBV7-9 and TRBJ2-2, the full variable domain is DTGVSQNPRHKITKRGQNVTFRCDPISEHNRLYWYRQTLGQGPEFLTYFQNEAQLEKSRLLSDRFSAERPKGSFSTLEIQRTEQGDSAMYLCASSLAGIVAGELFFGEGSRLTVL.

The gene calls are TRBV3-1 (or the pseudogene TRBV3-2) and TRBJ2-1, with TRBD1 matching 9 bases. V dropped 4 bases and J dropped 1; count of bases not matched to a gene: 5. Per the germline V gene, CDR1 is LGHDT and CDR2 is YNNKEL (reference sequence). The CDR3 is 16 amino acids. CDR3 residues: CASSPDRGRSYNEQFF. CDR3 coding DNA: TGTGCCAGCAGCCCGGACAGGGGACGGTCCTACAATGAGCAGTTCTTC.

This clone was recorded only once. The chain joins TRBV28 to TRBJ1-1; tentatively, D is TRBD1 (6 bases). V was shortened by 5 bases and J by 1 base, with 8 bases between the two germline ends. CDR1 is MDHEN, CDR2 SYDVKM, per germline. The length of the CDR3 is 13 residues. This chain's CDR3 is CASSVQGNTEAFF. The CDR3 nucleotides read TGTGCCAGCAGTGTACAGGGGAACACTGAAGCTTTCTTT.

V is TRBV7-9 and J is TRBJ1-6, with 11 bases matching TRBD1. Germline trimming cut 5 bases from V and 9 bases from J; bases unmatched to any gene: 3. This CDR3 region has 14 residues. CDR1 is SEHNR and CDR2 is FQNEAQ in the germline V gene (reference sequence). This chain's CDR3 is CASSQGTGGSPLHF. CDR3 nucleotide sequence: TGTGCCAGCAGCCAAGGGACAGGGGGTTCACCCCTCCACTTT.

The rearrangement links TRBV6-5 to TRBJ1-6; weak D call: TRBD1 (5 bases). V was clipped by 0 bases and J by 7 bases, with 10 bases between them. Per germline, CDR1 MNHEY and CDR2 SVGAGI. The CDR3 covers 15 residues. CDR3 loop: CASSYSTVINSPLHF. In DNA form, the CDR3 reads TGTGCCAGCAGTTACTCGACAGTAATAAATTCACCCCTCCACTTT.

The table lists this clone with a few counts. V is TRBV3-1 (or the pseudogene TRBV3-2) and J is TRBJ1-1; 8 nucleotides align to TRBD1. V gave up 5 bases and J gave up 1 base; unmatched junction bases: 9. This CDR3 comprises 16 residues. Germline V gene sequence: CDR1 LGHDT, CDR2 YNNKEL (reference sequence). CDR3 DNA sequence: TGTGCCAGCAGCAGGACAGGGATGTTTGGGAACACTGAAGCTTTCTTT. It yields the protein CASSRTGMFGNTEAFF.

The chain links TRBV3-1 (or the pseudogene TRBV3-2) to TRBJ1-2; D call uncertain. Germline CDR1 is LGHDT and CDR2 is YNNKEL (reference sequence). Deletions cut 1 base from V and 8 bases from J, with 8 bases between. This CDR3 contains 12 residues. The CDR3 bases are TGTGCCAGCAGCCAAGGAACGCGAGGCTACACCTTC. Translation gives CASSQGTRGYTF.

The CDR3 reads CATGLGSGANVLTF. The CDR3 coding sequence is TGTGCCACGGGCCTCGGCAGTGGGGCCAACGTCCTGACTTTC. This rearrangement joins TRBV15 to TRBJ2-6; no reliable D call. Trimming shortened V by 9 bases and J by 3 bases, and 12 bases separated the two germline ends. This CDR3 is 14 amino acids long. The V gene's germline CDR1 is LNHNV and CDR2 YYDKDF (reference sequence). The variable domain in full, completed from reference TRBV15 and TRBJ2-6, reads DAMVIQNPRYQVTQFGKPVTLSCSQTLNHNVMYWYQQKSSQAPKLLFHYYDKDFNNEADTPDNFQSRRPNTSFCFLDIRSPGLGDTAMYLCATGLGSGANVLTFGAGSRLTVL.

This clone was seen a single time. V usage is TRBV3-1 (or the pseudogene TRBV3-2) and J usage is TRBJ2-7, with a weak D call TRBD1 (6 bases). The CDR3 extends over 12 amino acids. Deletions cut 4 bases from V and 4 bases from J, with 8 bases between. Germline V gene data show CDR1 as LGHDT and CDR2 as YNNKEL (reference sequence). CDR3 residues: CASSLTGYEQYF. The CDR3 nucleotides read TGTGCCAGCAGCCTCACAGGGTACGAGCAGTACTTC.

The gene calls are TRBV3-1 (or the pseudogene TRBV3-2) and TRBJ1-5; D gene unclear. V shed 2 bases and J shed 0 bases, with 8 bases lying between them. Germline CDR1 is LGHDT and CDR2 is YNNKEL (reference sequence). The CDR3 has 15 residues. CDR3 sequence reads: CASSQQFTSNQPQHF. CDR3 sequence (DNA): TGTGCCAGCAGCCAACAGTTTACTAGCAATCAGCCCCAGCATTTT.

This clone appeared a single time. The V gene is TRBV7-8, the J gene TRBJ2-1, with TRBD2 identical over 9 bases. The V segment lost 5 bases and the J segment 4 bases; nucleotides outside the gene matches: 9. This CDR3 has 16 amino acids. Germline assignment: CDR1 SGHVS and CDR2 FQNEAQ. CDR3 DNA sequence: TGTGCCAGCAGCCCGCCCGGACTAGCGCTATACAATGAGCAGTTCTTC. It is translated as CASSPPGLALYNEQFF.

This clone was seen only a few times. V gene TRBV3-1 (or the pseudogene TRBV3-2) combines with J gene TRBJ2-7; 10 bases align to TRBD2. The ends lost 4 bases at V and 8 bases at J; junction bases unmatched: 14. This CDR3 has 16 residues. The germline V gene encodes CDR1 LGHDT and CDR2 YNNKEL (reference sequence). The CDR3 DNA reads as TGTGCCAGCAGCCGAGGGGTAGCGGGAGGCCGACGGAAGCAGTACTTC. Amino acid sequence: CASSRGVAGGRRKQYF.

This clone was counted a single time. The chain is built from TRBV6-5 and TRBJ2-7; D may be TRBD1 (5 bases). This CDR3 has 14 residues. CDR1 and CDR2 (germline): MNHEY, SVGAGI. V was clipped by 10 bases and J by 2 bases, with 18 bases between them. In nucleotides, the CDR3 is TGTGCCACCGCGCTTCTCAGGGTTACCTACGAGCAGTACTTC. Its translation is CATALLRVTYEQYF.

The genes are TRBV7-9 and TRBJ2-3; TRBD1 agrees at 9 bases. Germline V gene sequence: CDR1 SEHNR, CDR2 FQNEAQ (reference sequence). Trimming cost V 5 bases and J 0 bases; bases outside gene matches: 6. The CDR3 spans 16 residues. The CDR3 region has the DNA TGTGCCAGCAGCCCCTGGGACAGGGATAGCACAGATACGCAGTATTTT. Its protein product is CASSPWDRDSTDTQYF.

This rearrangement joins TRBV19 to TRBJ1-2, with a tentative D call TRBD1 (6 bases). Germline V gene lookup returns CDR1 LNHDA and CDR2 SQIVND (reference sequence). V lost 9 bases, J lost 6 bases, and 20 bases lay in between. CDR3 length: 14 residues. The CDR3 nucleotides read TGTGCCAGCCACGGACAGACCCTCGGAAATGGCTACACCTTC. Translating it yields CASHGQTLGNGYTF.

The chain couples TRBV5-4 to TRBJ2-7; tentatively, D is TRBD1 (5 bases). Germline-derived CDR1 and CDR2 are SGHNT and YYREEE (reference sequence). This CDR3 is 14 amino acids long. Trimming removed 6 bases from V and 3 bases from J, with 16 bases in between. The CDR3: CASTNGASDYEQYF. The CDR3 nucleotides are TGTGCCAGCACCAATGGGGCTTCAGACTACGAGCAGTACTTC.